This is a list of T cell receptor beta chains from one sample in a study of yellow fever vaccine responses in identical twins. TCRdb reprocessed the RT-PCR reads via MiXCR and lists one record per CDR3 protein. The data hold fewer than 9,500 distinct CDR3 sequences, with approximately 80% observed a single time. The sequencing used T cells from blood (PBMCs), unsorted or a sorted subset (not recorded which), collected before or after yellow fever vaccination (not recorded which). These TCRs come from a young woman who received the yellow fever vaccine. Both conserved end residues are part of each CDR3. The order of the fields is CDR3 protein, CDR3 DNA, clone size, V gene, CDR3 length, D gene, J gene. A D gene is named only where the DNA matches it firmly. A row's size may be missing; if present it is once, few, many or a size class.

cdr3_aa: CASSLATERGYTF; cdr3_nt: TGTGCCAGCAGCTTGGCTACCGAGAGGGGCTACACCTTC; clone_size: .; v_call: TRBV5-6; cdr3_length: 13; d_call: .; j_call: TRBJ1-2
cdr3_aa: CSADEPFFSYNEQFF; cdr3_nt: TGCAGTGCCGATGAGCCCTTTTTCTCCTACAATGAGCAGTTCTTC; clone_size: .; v_call: TRBV20-1; cdr3_length: 15; d_call: .; j_call: TRBJ2-1
cdr3_aa: CATSRGDRGSPLHF; cdr3_nt: TGTGCCACCAGCAGAGGTGATAGGGGATCACCCCTCCACTTT; clone_size: .; v_call: TRBV15; cdr3_length: 14; d_call: .; j_call: TRBJ1-6
cdr3_aa: CASSLEMNTEAFF; cdr3_nt: TGCGCCAGCAGCTTGGAAATGAACACTGAAGCTTTCTTT; clone_size: .; v_call: TRBV5-1; cdr3_length: 13; d_call: .; j_call: TRBJ1-1
cdr3_aa: CASTPSRQVSSYNEQFF; cdr3_nt: TGTGCCAGCACCCCCTCCCGGCAGGTCAGCTCCTACAATGAGCAGTTCTTC; clone_size: .; v_call: TRBV6-1; cdr3_length: 17; d_call: .; j_call: TRBJ2-1
cdr3_aa: CASSPPGLQEAFF; cdr3_nt: TGTGCCAGCTCACCACCGGGCCTGCAGGAAGCTTTCTTT; clone_size: once; v_call: TRBV18; cdr3_length: 13; d_call: .; j_call: TRBJ1-1
cdr3_aa: CASSPRQGWHTIYF; cdr3_nt: TGCGCCAGCAGCCCGCGACAGGGGTGGCACACCATATATTTT; clone_size: once; v_call: TRBV5-1; cdr3_length: 14; d_call: TRBD1; j_call: TRBJ1-3
cdr3_aa: CASSRDKNTEAFF; cdr3_nt: TGTGCCAGCAGTCGGGACAAGAACACTGAAGCTTTCTTT; clone_size: .; v_call: TRBV11-3; cdr3_length: 13; d_call: .; j_call: TRBJ1-1
cdr3_aa: CASSVGSSYNEQFF; cdr3_nt: TGTGCCAGCAGCGTAGGGAGCTCCTACAATGAGCAGTTCTTC; clone_size: .; v_call: TRBV9; cdr3_length: 14; d_call: .; j_call: TRBJ2-1
cdr3_aa: CSANTDSYNEKLFF; cdr3_nt: TGCAGTGCTAACACGGACAGCTATAATGAAAAACTGTTTTTT; clone_size: .; v_call: TRBV20-1; cdr3_length: 14; d_call: .; j_call: TRBJ1-4
cdr3_aa: CASSLRDRDLGGELFF; cdr3_nt: TGTGCCAGCAGTTTACGGGACAGGGATCTTGGCGGGGAGCTGTTTTTT; clone_size: .; v_call: TRBV12-3/TRBV12-4; cdr3_length: 16; d_call: TRBD1; j_call: TRBJ2-2
cdr3_aa: CASSPRERPYNEQFF; cdr3_nt: TGTGCCAGCAGCCCCCGGGAGCGACCCTACAATGAGCAGTTCTTC; clone_size: .; v_call: TRBV11-1; cdr3_length: 15; d_call: .; j_call: TRBJ2-1
cdr3_aa: CAINNRGMRNTIYF; cdr3_nt: TGTGCCATCAACAACAGGGGTATGCGAAACACCATATATTTT; clone_size: .; v_call: TRBV10-3; cdr3_length: 14; d_call: TRBD1; j_call: TRBJ1-3
cdr3_aa: CASTVTDTEAFF; cdr3_nt: TGTGCCAGCACCGTCACGGACACTGAAGCTTTCTTT; clone_size: .; v_call: TRBV13; cdr3_length: 12; d_call: .; j_call: TRBJ1-1
cdr3_aa: CASSLIAPPYNEQFF; cdr3_nt: TGTGCCAGCAGTCTGATAGCCCCGCCCTACAATGAGCAGTTCTTC; clone_size: once; v_call: TRBV27; cdr3_length: 15; d_call: .; j_call: TRBJ2-1
cdr3_aa: CASSLVSPEGGRYEQYF; cdr3_nt: TGTGCCAGCAGCTTAGTCTCCCCGGAGGGCGGGCGCTACGAGCAGTACTTC; clone_size: .; v_call: TRBV7-8; cdr3_length: 17; d_call: .; j_call: TRBJ2-7
cdr3_aa: CASSLAQGRETQYF; cdr3_nt: TGTGCCAGCAGCTTAGCACAGGGCAGGGAGACCCAGTACTTC; clone_size: .; v_call: TRBV11-1; cdr3_length: 14; d_call: .; j_call: TRBJ2-5
cdr3_aa: CASSLRHQNYGYTF; cdr3_nt: TGTGCCAGCAGCTTACGACACCAGAACTATGGCTACACCTTC; clone_size: .; v_call: TRBV7-8; cdr3_length: 14; d_call: .; j_call: TRBJ1-2
cdr3_aa: CASSVGGGIYEQYF; cdr3_nt: TGCGCCAGCAGCGTCGGAGGGGGCATTTACGAGCAGTACTTC; clone_size: .; v_call: TRBV5-1; cdr3_length: 14; d_call: .; j_call: TRBJ2-7
cdr3_aa: CASSQAGGRNEKLFF; cdr3_nt: TGTGCCAGCAGCCAAGCTGGGGGCAGGAATGAAAAACTGTTTTTT; clone_size: .; v_call: TRBV3-1; cdr3_length: 15; d_call: .; j_call: TRBJ1-4
cdr3_aa: CAIGTGVRGYTF; cdr3_nt: TGTGCCATCGGGACCGGGGTTAGGGGCTACACCTTC; clone_size: .; v_call: TRBV13; cdr3_length: 12; d_call: .; j_call: TRBJ1-2
cdr3_aa: CASSYSRAGELFF; cdr3_nt: TGTGCCAGCAGTTACTCCAGGGCCGGGGAGCTGTTTTTT; clone_size: .; v_call: TRBV6-5; cdr3_length: 13; d_call: .; j_call: TRBJ2-2
cdr3_aa: CSAREREQLYNEQFF; cdr3_nt: TGCAGTGCTAGGGAGCGGGAGCAGTTATACAATGAGCAGTTCTTC; clone_size: .; v_call: TRBV20-1; cdr3_length: 15; d_call: TRBD2; j_call: TRBJ2-1
cdr3_aa: CATSLGRGEQFF; cdr3_nt: TGTGCCACCAGTTTGGGCAGGGGTGAGCAGTTCTTC; clone_size: .; v_call: TRBV24-1; cdr3_length: 12; d_call: .; j_call: TRBJ2-1
cdr3_aa: CAATGGANSPLHF; cdr3_nt: TGTGCCGCCACAGGGGGCGCGAATTCACCCCTCCACTTT; clone_size: few; v_call: TRBV10-3; cdr3_length: 13; d_call: TRBD1; j_call: TRBJ1-6
cdr3_aa: CASSPSGGIEQYF; cdr3_nt: TGTGCCAGCAGTCCCTCCGGGGGGATCGAGCAGTACTTC; clone_size: .; v_call: TRBV6-1; cdr3_length: 13; d_call: TRBD2; j_call: TRBJ2-7
cdr3_aa: CSALPYTDTQYF; cdr3_nt: TGCAGTGCTCTACCCTACACAGATACGCAGTATTTT; clone_size: .; v_call: TRBV20-1; cdr3_length: 12; d_call: .; j_call: TRBJ2-3
cdr3_aa: CASSFEGDQPQHF; cdr3_nt: TGCGCCAGCAGCTTTGAGGGCGATCAGCCCCAGCATTTT; clone_size: .; v_call: TRBV5-1; cdr3_length: 13; d_call: .; j_call: TRBJ1-5
cdr3_aa: CASTAYNEQFF; cdr3_nt: TGTGCCAGCACCGCTTACAATGAGCAGTTCTTC; clone_size: .; v_call: TRBV2; cdr3_length: 11; d_call: .; j_call: TRBJ2-1
cdr3_aa: CASSELAGERNEQFF; cdr3_nt: TGTGCCAGCAGTGAACTAGCGGGAGAAAGGAATGAGCAGTTCTTC; clone_size: .; v_call: TRBV6-4; cdr3_length: 15; d_call: TRBD2; j_call: TRBJ2-1
cdr3_aa: CATSRDQDPFQPQHF; cdr3_nt: TGTGCCACAAGCAGAGACCAGGACCCTTTTCAGCCCCAGCATTTT; clone_size: .; v_call: TRBV15; cdr3_length: 15; d_call: .; j_call: TRBJ1-5
cdr3_aa: CSATLAGVPDTQYF; cdr3_nt: TGCAGTGCTACTCTAGCGGGTGTACCAGATACGCAGTATTTT; clone_size: .; v_call: TRBV20-1; cdr3_length: 14; d_call: TRBD2; j_call: TRBJ2-3
cdr3_aa: CASSQDRWKTQYF; cdr3_nt: TGCGCCAGCAGCCAAGATAGGTGGAAGACCCAGTACTTC; clone_size: .; v_call: TRBV4-1; cdr3_length: 13; d_call: .; j_call: TRBJ2-5
cdr3_aa: CSAQESSNQPQHF; cdr3_nt: TGCAGCGCCCAGGAGAGCAGCAATCAGCCCCAGCATTTT; clone_size: .; v_call: TRBV29-1; cdr3_length: 13; d_call: .; j_call: TRBJ1-5
cdr3_aa: CASSQSLTGITEAFF; cdr3_nt: TGCGCCAGCAGCCAATCCCTGACAGGGATTACTGAAGCTTTCTTT; clone_size: .; v_call: TRBV4-1; cdr3_length: 15; d_call: TRBD1; j_call: TRBJ1-1
cdr3_aa: CSARSTERGTQYF; cdr3_nt: TGCAGTGCTAGGTCGACGGAGAGAGGGACCCAGTACTTC; clone_size: .; v_call: TRBV20-1; cdr3_length: 13; d_call: .; j_call: TRBJ2-5
cdr3_aa: CASRPQGSYGYTF; cdr3_nt: TGTGCCAGCAGGCCTCAGGGGTCCTATGGCTACACCTTC; clone_size: .; v_call: TRBV12-3/TRBV12-4; cdr3_length: 13; d_call: .; j_call: TRBJ1-2
cdr3_aa: CASTQNTEAFF; cdr3_nt: TGTGCCAGTACCCAGAACACTGAAGCTTTCTTT; clone_size: .; v_call: TRBV19; cdr3_length: 11; d_call: .; j_call: TRBJ1-1
cdr3_aa: CASSKTGPTYEQYF; cdr3_nt: TGTGCCAGCAGCAAAACAGGGCCCACCTACGAGCAGTACTTC; clone_size: .; v_call: TRBV28; cdr3_length: 14; d_call: .; j_call: TRBJ2-7
cdr3_aa: CASRERQGAGELFF; cdr3_nt: TGTGCCAGCAGGGAAAGACAGGGGGCCGGGGAGCTGTTTTTT; clone_size: .; v_call: TRBV2; cdr3_length: 14; d_call: TRBD1; j_call: TRBJ2-2
cdr3_aa: CSGATNYGYTF; cdr3_nt: TGCAGCGGGGCTACTAACTATGGCTACACCTTC; clone_size: once; v_call: TRBV29-1; cdr3_length: 11; d_call: .; j_call: TRBJ1-2
cdr3_aa: CASSPQGSSSPLHF; cdr3_nt: TGTGCCAGCAGCCCACAGGGTTCAAGTTCACCCCTCCACTTT; clone_size: .; v_call: TRBV28; cdr3_length: 14; d_call: .; j_call: TRBJ1-6
cdr3_aa: CASRIGRMNTEAFF; cdr3_nt: TGTGCCAGCCGCATTGGGCGGATGAACACTGAAGCTTTCTTT; clone_size: .; v_call: TRBV12-3/TRBV12-4; cdr3_length: 14; d_call: .; j_call: TRBJ1-1
cdr3_aa: CASSFLGLAYEQYF; cdr3_nt: TGTGCCAGCAGCTTCCTGGGACTAGCCTACGAGCAGTACTTC; clone_size: .; v_call: TRBV7-9; cdr3_length: 14; d_call: TRBD2; j_call: TRBJ2-7
cdr3_aa: CASSLELGIWETQYF; cdr3_nt: TGTGCCAGCAGCTTGGAGTTGGGAATCTGGGAGACCCAGTACTTC; clone_size: .; v_call: TRBV5-5; cdr3_length: 15; d_call: .; j_call: TRBJ2-5
cdr3_aa: CASSLVGRSTDTQYF; cdr3_nt: TGCGCCAGCAGCTTGGTGGGACGGAGCACAGATACGCAGTATTTT; clone_size: .; v_call: TRBV5-1; cdr3_length: 15; d_call: .; j_call: TRBJ2-3
cdr3_aa: CASSGTLVGYTF; cdr3_nt: TGTGCCAGCAGTGGGACATTGGTTGGCTACACCTTC; clone_size: .; v_call: TRBV2; cdr3_length: 12; d_call: .; j_call: TRBJ1-2
cdr3_aa: CASSLDRASYEQYF; cdr3_nt: TGTGCCAGCAGCTTAGATCGGGCCAGCTACGAGCAGTACTTC; clone_size: once; v_call: TRBV11-3; cdr3_length: 14; d_call: .; j_call: TRBJ2-7
cdr3_aa: CSVEKGTGWDEQFF; cdr3_nt: TGCAGCGTTGAAAAGGGGACAGGGTGGGATGAGCAGTTCTTC; clone_size: once; v_call: TRBV29-1; cdr3_length: 14; d_call: TRBD1; j_call: TRBJ2-1
cdr3_aa: CSVEIQVKGGEQYF; cdr3_nt: TGCAGCGTTGAAATCCAGGTCAAAGGAGGCGAGCAGTACTTC; clone_size: .; v_call: TRBV29-1; cdr3_length: 14; d_call: .; j_call: TRBJ2-7
cdr3_aa: CATSRGRDRSYEQYF; cdr3_nt: TGTGCCACCAGCAGAGGGAGAGACAGGTCCTACGAGCAGTACTTC; clone_size: .; v_call: TRBV15; cdr3_length: 15; d_call: .; j_call: TRBJ2-7
cdr3_aa: CSARDTTAGGGYTF; cdr3_nt: TGCAGTGCTAGAGATACGACGGCAGGGGGTGGCTACACCTTC; clone_size: .; v_call: TRBV20-1; cdr3_length: 14; d_call: TRBD1; j_call: TRBJ1-2
cdr3_aa: CASSLVGQGAGELFF; cdr3_nt: TGTGCCAGCAGCTTAGTGGGACAGGGCGCCGGGGAGCTGTTTTTT; clone_size: few; v_call: TRBV11-1; cdr3_length: 15; d_call: TRBD1; j_call: TRBJ2-2
cdr3_aa: CASSQDSGNQPQHF; cdr3_nt: TGTGCCAGCAGCCAAGATTCGGGCAATCAGCCCCAGCATTTT; clone_size: few; v_call: TRBV14; cdr3_length: 14; d_call: .; j_call: TRBJ1-5
cdr3_aa: CASSSGLAEYEQYF; cdr3_nt: TGTGCCAGCAGCTCGGGACTAGCCGAGTACGAGCAGTACTTC; clone_size: .; v_call: TRBV11-3; cdr3_length: 14; d_call: TRBD2; j_call: TRBJ2-7
cdr3_aa: CASTSYGQGNTGELFF; cdr3_nt: TGTGCCAGCACCTCCTATGGGCAGGGGAACACCGGGGAGCTGTTTTTT; clone_size: .; v_call: TRBV2; cdr3_length: 16; d_call: .; j_call: TRBJ2-2
cdr3_aa: CASSSRQGNEQFF; cdr3_nt: TGTGCCAGTAGTTCTAGACAGGGGAATGAGCAGTTCTTC; clone_size: .; v_call: TRBV19; cdr3_length: 13; d_call: TRBD1; j_call: TRBJ2-1